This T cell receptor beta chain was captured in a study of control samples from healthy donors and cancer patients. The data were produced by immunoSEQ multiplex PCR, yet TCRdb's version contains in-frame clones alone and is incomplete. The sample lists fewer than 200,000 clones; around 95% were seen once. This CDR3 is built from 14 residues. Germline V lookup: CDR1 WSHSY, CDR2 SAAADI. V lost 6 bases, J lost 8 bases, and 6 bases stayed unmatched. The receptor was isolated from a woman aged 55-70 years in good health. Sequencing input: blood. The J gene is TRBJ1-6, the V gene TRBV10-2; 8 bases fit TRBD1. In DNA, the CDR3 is TGCGCCAGCAGCCGGGGACAGGATGATTCACCCCTCCACTTT. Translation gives CASSRGQDDSPLHF.